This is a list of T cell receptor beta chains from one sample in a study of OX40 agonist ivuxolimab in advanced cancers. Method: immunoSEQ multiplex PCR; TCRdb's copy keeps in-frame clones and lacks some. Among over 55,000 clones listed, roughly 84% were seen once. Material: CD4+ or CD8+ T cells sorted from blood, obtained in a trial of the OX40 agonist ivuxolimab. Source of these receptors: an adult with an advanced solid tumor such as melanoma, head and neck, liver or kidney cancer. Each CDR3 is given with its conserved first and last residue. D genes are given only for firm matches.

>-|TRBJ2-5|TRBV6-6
TGTGCCAGCAGTACTCCGGACAAAACCCAGTACTTC
CASSTPDKTQYF
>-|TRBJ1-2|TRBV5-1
TGCGCCAGCAGCTTGGAACGGGAGGGCTACACCTTC
CASSLEREGYTF
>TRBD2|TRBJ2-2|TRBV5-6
TGTGCCAGCAGCCGGGGACTAGCGGGAGGGCCCGTCACCGGGGAGCTGTTTTTT
CASSRGLAGGPVTGELFF
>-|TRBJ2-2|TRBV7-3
TGTGCCAGCAGCTTACCGACGGCCCAGGGGACCGGGGAGCTGTTTTTT
CASSLPTAQGTGELFF
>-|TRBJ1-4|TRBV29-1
TGCAGCGTTGAAGGGCAGGGGAGCGAAAAACTGTTTTTT
CSVEGQGSEKLFF
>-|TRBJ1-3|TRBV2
TGTGCCAGCAGCGGACAAAGCCCGGTCTCTGGAAACACCATATATTTT
CASSGQSPVSGNTIYF
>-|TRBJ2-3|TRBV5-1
TGCGCCAGCAGCTTGGGAACCGGGTTTAGCACAGATACGCAGTATTTT
CASSLGTGFSTDTQYF
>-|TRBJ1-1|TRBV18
TGTGCCAGCTCACTTAGCGTACAGGGTAGCGCTGAAGCTTTCTTT
CASSLSVQGSAEAFF
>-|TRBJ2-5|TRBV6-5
TGTGCCAGCAGTGACCAGCACCAAGAGACCCAGTACTTC
CASSDQHQETQYF
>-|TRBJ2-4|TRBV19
TGTGCCAGTAGTATCATAGGGGACATCAAAAACATTCAGTACTTC
CASSIIGDIKNIQYF
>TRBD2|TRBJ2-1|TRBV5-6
TGTGCCAGCAGCTTGGTCTCTAGCGGGGGGCTTGGGTCCTACAATGAGCAGTTCTTC
CASSLVSSGGLGSYNEQFF
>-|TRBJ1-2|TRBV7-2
TGTGCCAGCAGCTTAACGCAGGGGTATGGCTACACCTTC
CASSLTQGYGYTF
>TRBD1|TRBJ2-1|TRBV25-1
TGTGCCAGCAGGGACGACAGGGCGAGCTCCTACAATGAGCAGTTCTTC
CASRDDRASSYNEQFF
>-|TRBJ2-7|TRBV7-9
TGTGCCAGCAGCCTCCCAGGAGGGATCTACGAGCAGTACTTC
CASSLPGGIYEQYF
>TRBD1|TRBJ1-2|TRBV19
TGTGCCAGTAGTATCAGTCCCACAGGGGGCGGAATCTATGGCTACACCTTC
CASSISPTGGGIYGYTF
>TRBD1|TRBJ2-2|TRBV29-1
TGCAGCGTGGCCGGGACAGCGTATAGGTCCGGGGAGCTGTTTTTT
CSVAGTAYRSGELFF
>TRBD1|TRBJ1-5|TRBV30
TGTGCCTGCCAGGGGGGTCTACAGGGAGGGGGTCAGCCCCAGCATTTT
CACQGGLQGGGQPQHF
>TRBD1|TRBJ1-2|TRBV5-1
TGCGCCAGCAGCTTGGGACAGGGGATTGGCTACACCTTC
CASSLGQGIGYTF
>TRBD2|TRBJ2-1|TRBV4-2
TGTGCCAGCAGCCAAGTCCCCATCGGGGGGGCCTACAATGAGCAGTTCTTC
CASSQVPIGGAYNEQFF
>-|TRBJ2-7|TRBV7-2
TGTGCCAGCAGCTCCCAGAACTACGAGCAGTACTTC
CASSSQNYEQYF
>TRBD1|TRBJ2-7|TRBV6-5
TGTGCCAGCAAACCCGGGACAGGGGGGCAGTACTTC
CASKPGTGGQYF
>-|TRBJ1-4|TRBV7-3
TGTGCCAGCAGCTTCTGGGGGGAACTGTTTTTT
CASSFWGELFF
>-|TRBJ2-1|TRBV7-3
TGTGCCAGCAGCTTATTGGGAAACAATGAGCAGTTCTTC
CASSLLGNNEQFF
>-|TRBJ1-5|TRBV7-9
TGTGCCAGCAGCTCAAGTGGACAGAGGGATCAGCCCCAGCATTTT
CASSSSGQRDQPQHF
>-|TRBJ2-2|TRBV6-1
TGTGCCAGCAGTGCTTTCGGGAACGGGGAGCTGTTTTTT
CASSAFGNGELFF
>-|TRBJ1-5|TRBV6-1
TGTGCCAGCAGGTACAGCTATAGCAATCAGCCCCAGCATTTT
CASRYSYSNQPQHF
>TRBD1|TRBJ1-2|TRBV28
TGTGCCAGCAGAAGGGGGACAGGGGGTACCTATGGCTACACCTTC
CASRRGTGGTYGYTF